One sample yielded the 25 T cell receptor beta chains listed below, sequenced in a study of cytomegalovirus exposure and HLA in healthy donors (dated 2017 in TCRdb). Library prep was done by the immunoSEQ multiplex PCR assay. The multiplex PCR relied on a mix of 60 forward primers for TCR Vbeta segments and 13 reverse primers for TCR Jbeta segments. TCRdb re-hosts the immuneACCESS table, in-frame sequences only. Its copies lack some clones; in the studies checked, an unresolved V gene accounts for under half of them, and the cause for the rest is not known. Within this sample are some 270,000 clones, with around 90% of them counted one time only. About 1.7% of the sample goes to the ten largest clones. The sequencing input was PBMCs. Source of these receptors: a girl aged 2-10 years in good health and CMV-seronegative.

The rearrangement uses TRBV9 and TRBJ2-3, with TRBD2 matching over 8 bases. V dropped 1 base and J dropped 2; count of bases not matched to a gene: 3. CDR1 is SGDLS and CDR2 is YYNGEE in the germline V gene. The length of the CDR3 is 15 residues. CDR3 coding DNA: TGTGCCAGCAGCGTAACGACTAGCGTCACAGATACGCAGTATTTT. Its translation is CASSVTTSVTDTQYF.

V is TRBV23-1 and J is TRBJ2-1; possible D gene TRBD2, 6 bases. TRBV23-1 is filed as an ORF, its function uncertain. With 2 bases removed from V and 8 bases from J, the gap between germline ends came to 16 bases. There are 15 residues in the CDR3. In nucleotides, the CDR3 is TGCGCCAGCAGTCAACGGGGGACTTCTGGCGATGAGCAGTTCTTC. Amino acids: CASSQRGTSGDEQFF.

This chain joins TRBV4-2 and TRBJ2-7; no definite D call. Germline CDR1 LGHNA, CDR2 YNFKEQ. V lost 0 bases to trimming and J lost 6 bases, with 9 bases between them. The CDR3 is 13 amino acids. The CDR3 DNA is TGTGCCAGCAGCCAAGATCTGGGCGCCGAGCAGTACTTC. Translated, it gives CASSQDLGAEQYF.

CDR3 region: CASSSGQGALGSYNEQFF. The DNA of the CDR3 is TGCGCCAGCAGCTCGGGACAGGGGGCCCTGGGCTCCTACAATGAGCAGTTCTTC. The V gene is TRBV5-1, the J gene TRBJ2-1; 12 nucleotides align to TRBD1. Per germline, CDR1 SGHRS and CDR2 YFSETQ. This CDR3 comprises 18 residues. Germline trimming cut 3 bases from V and 0 bases from J; bases unmatched to any gene: 7.

The gene calls are TRBV6-5 and TRBJ1-4; D ambiguous. Per the germline V gene, CDR1 is MNHEY and CDR2 is SVGAGI. CDR3 size: 13 residues. The V and J ends lost 2 bases and 7 bases respectively, with 8 bases between them. The CDR3 DNA is TGTGCCAGCAGTTACCCCGGAGGTGAAAAACTGTTTTTT. Encoded protein: CASSYPGGEKLFF.

The rearrangement joins TRBV5-1 to TRBJ2-1; tentative D call: TRBD1 (5 bases). CDR1 is SGHRS, CDR2 YFSETQ, per germline. V was cut by 2 bases and J by 3 bases, with 9 bases left in between. The CDR3 sequence is 14 residues long. The DNA of the CDR3 is TGCGCCAGCAGCTTCCTAGGGGACTACAATGAGCAGTTCTTC. Translation gives CASSFLGDYNEQFF. Full variable domain (missing parts from reference TRBV5-1 and TRBJ2-1): KAGVTQTPRYLIKTRGQQVTLSCSPISGHRSVSWYQQTPGQGLQFLFEYFSETQRNKGNFPGRFSGRQFSNSRSEMNVSTLELGDSALYLCASSFLGDYNEQFFGPGTRLTVL.

This chain connects TRBV7-8 to TRBJ1-6, with 9 bases identical to TRBD1. Trimming removed 0 bases from V and 2 bases from J; junction bases left unmatched: 11. The germline gives CDR1 SGHVS, CDR2 FQNEAQ. The CDR3 has 20 amino acids. The DNA for the CDR3 is TGTGCCAGCAGCTTAGCGTGGGACAGGGACCTTAAGGCCTATAATTCACCCCTCCACTTT. Amino acids: CASSLAWDRDLKAYNSPLHF.

The count of this clone is one. The V and J genes are TRBV15 and TRBJ1-1; 7 positions agree with TRBD1. After removal of 5 bases from V and 5 bases from J, the junction contained 11 bases not matched to a gene. The CDR3 has 15 amino acids. Per germline, CDR1 LNHNV and CDR2 YYDKDF (reference sequence). CDR3 DNA sequence: TGTGCCACCAGCGGATCCGAGACAGGGAAAACTGAAGCTTTCTTT. This translates into CATSGSETGKTEAFF.

DNA of the CDR3: TGTGCCAGCAGTTACTCGATACAGGGAGATGGCGGGGAGCTGTTTTTT. This sequence encodes CASSYSIQGDGGELFF. The rearrangement uses TRBV6-5 and TRBJ2-2; perhaps TRBD1 as D (6 bases). The CDR3 has 16 residues. The germline V and J ends were trimmed by 0 bases and 7 bases, with 15 bases remaining between them. From germline, CDR1 is MNHEY and CDR2 SVGAGI.

The chain couples TRBV7-9 to TRBJ2-1, with 11 bases fitting TRBD2. The ends lost 0 bases at V and 7 bases at J; junction bases unmatched: 8. The CDR3 spans 17 residues. Germline V lookup: CDR1 SEHNR, CDR2 FQNEAQ (reference sequence). CDR3 region: CASSLAALAGEGNEQFF. CDR3 sequence (DNA): TGTGCCAGCAGCTTAGCCGCACTAGCGGGAGAGGGAAATGAGCAGTTCTTC.

The chain is built from TRBV6-1 and TRBJ2-1; 11 bases are shared with TRBD1. With V trimmed by 7 bases and J by 7 bases, 9 bases remained unmatched. The germline CDR1 and CDR2 sequences are MNHNS and SASEGT. The CDR3 spans 15 residues. The CDR3 sequence is CASTPWGQGGNEQFF. The CDR3 region has the DNA TGTGCCAGCACTCCATGGGGACAGGGGGGGAATGAGCAGTTCTTC.

In regard to this clone: This likely comes from a read error, as the CDR3 has no conserved phenylalanine or tryptophan at its end. The DNA is omitted, as the CDR3 cannot be located on it reliably, and the CDR3 follows TCRdb's listing. The chain has TRBV30 and TRBJ2-2; the table's D call, TRBD1, was not checked against the DNA. The germline V gene has CDR1 GTSNPN and CDR2 SVGIG (reference sequence). The CDR3 contains 8 residues when both ends are counted. CDR3 sequence: CAWTHKQG.

The chain is built from TRBV5-1 and TRBJ2-5; D ambiguous. Looked up from germline, CDR1 is SGHRS and CDR2 is YFSETQ. With 0 bases removed from V and 5 bases from J, the gap between germline ends came to 8 bases. The CDR3 extends over 13 amino acids. The CDR3 loop is CASSLGAPETQYF. The CDR3 coding sequence is TGCGCCAGCAGCTTGGGAGCTCCGGAGACCCAGTACTTC.

This rearrangement joins TRBV13 to TRBJ2-5; D gene uncertain. V was clipped by 6 bases and J by 5 bases, with 28 bases between them. The length of the CDR3 is 18 residues. Germline V gene data show CDR1 as PRHDT and CDR2 as FYEKMQ (reference sequence). The CDR3 reads CASSSSPSGRISLETQYF. CDR3 DNA: TGTGCCAGCAGTTCCTCACCCTCAGGCCGAATATCTCTCGAGACCCAGTACTTC.

The V gene is TRBV19, the J gene TRBJ2-2; possibly TRBD2 for D (6 bases). The V and J ends lost 2 bases and 5 bases respectively, with 12 bases between them. CDR1 and CDR2 (germline): LNHDA, SQIVND (reference sequence). The CDR3 covers 15 residues. The CDR3 nucleotides are TGTGCCAGTAGTATAACCTTAGGAGGGACCGGGGAGCTGTTTTTT. Its translation is CASSITLGGTGELFF.

V and J are TRBV7-9 and TRBJ2-5, with 9 bases lining up with TRBD1. The DNA end favors TRBJ2-7, so the J call may be wrong. CDR1 SEHNR and CDR2 FQNEAQ come from the germline V gene (reference sequence). This CDR3 region has 16 residues. CDR3 DNA sequence: TGTGCCAGCAGCTCCCAGCCCGGGACAGGGAACTACGAGCAGTACTTC. Translated: CASSSQPGTGNYEQYF.

This rearrangement joins TRBV7-9 to TRBJ2-5; D gene ambiguous. CDR3 length: 12 amino acids. Germline CDR1 is SEHNR and CDR2 is FQNEAQ (reference sequence). The ends were cut back, 5 bases at V and 3 bases at J, with 7 bases in the middle. CDR3 in amino acids: CASSVLEETQYF. DNA of the CDR3: TGTGCCAGCAGCGTACTGGAAGAGACCCAGTACTTC.

A single count supports this clone. This chain joins TRBV7-6 and TRBJ2-5, with 11 bases aligning to TRBD2. The CDR3 sequence is 15 residues long. Germline CDR1 SGHVS, CDR2 FNYEAQ. The trim removed 5 bases at V and 0 bases at J, leaving 2 bases unmatched. The CDR3: CASSPSGGYQETQYF. CDR3 DNA: TGTGCCAGCAGCCCTAGCGGGGGGTACCAAGAGACCCAGTACTTC. The full variable domain, in which reference TRBV7-6 and TRBJ2-5 provide the parts outside the CDR3, is GAGVSQSPRYKVTKRGQDVALRCDPISGHVSLYWYRQALGQGPEFLTYFNYEAQQDKSGLPNDRFSAERPEGSISTLTIQRTEQRDSAMYRCASSPSGGYQETQYFGPGTRLLVL.

This rearrangement joins TRBV27 to TRBJ1-1; 9 bases fit TRBD1. Trimming at V came to 7 bases and at J to 0 bases, leaving 6 bases not matched to a gene. This CDR3 contains 15 residues. CDR1 is MNHEY and CDR2 is SMNVEV in the germline V gene (reference sequence). In DNA, the CDR3 is TGTGCCAGCACTCGACAGGGGGTTCTGAACACTGAAGCTTTCTTT. This translates into CASTRQGVLNTEAFF.

The rearrangement links TRBV5-4 to TRBJ2-7; 16 nucleotides align to TRBD2. Germline V gene sequence: CDR1 SGHNT, CDR2 YYREEE (reference sequence). CDR3 length equals 18 residues. Unmatched junction bases numbered 12, after V lost 3 bases and J lost 6 bases. The CDR3 reads CASSSGGGLAGGEVEQYF. DNA for the CDR3: TGTGCCAGCAGCTCTGGGGGGGGACTAGCGGGAGGGGAGGTCGAGCAGTACTTC.

As to this clone: At one of its ends the junction is not consistent with the germline gene, which may arise from a read error. This chain joins TRBV29-1 and TRBJ2-1, with 10 bases that match TRBD1. This CDR3 comprises 13 residues. Germline V gene data show CDR1 as SQVTM and CDR2 as ANQGSEA. The CDR3 loop reads CSVEGTGVYEQFF. Written as DNA, the CDR3 is TGCAGCGTGGAAGGGACAGGGGTTTATGAGCAGTTCTTC.

This chain links TRBV6-5 with TRBJ2-7; 10 nucleotides align to TRBD2. This CDR3 region has 16 residues. The germline CDR1 and CDR2 sequences are MNHEY and SVGAGI. The J segment lost 6 bases and the V segment lost 0 bases, leaving 8 bases of the junction unmatched. CDR3 loop: CASSYSGGAGGREQYF. The CDR3 DNA reads TGTGCCAGCAGTTACTCGGGAGGAGCGGGAGGGCGCGAGCAGTACTTC.

The gene calls are TRBV4-1 and TRBJ2-7; the match to TRBD1 covers 10 bases. CDR1 MGHRA and CDR2 YSYEKL come from the germline V gene. The CDR3 totals 17 residues. The trim removed 0 bases at V and 3 bases at J, leaving 8 bases unmatched. CDR3 region: CASSQDITGQGNYEQYF. The CDR3 DNA reads as TGCGCCAGCAGCCAAGATATCACGGGACAGGGGAACTACGAGCAGTACTTC.

The V gene is TRBV6-5, the J gene TRBJ1-4; 7 bases fit TRBD1. Germline CDR1 and CDR2: MNHEY and SVGAGI. V shed 5 bases, J shed 7 bases, and the junction held 10 bases outside the gene matches. The CDR3 runs to 15 residues. CDR3 protein: CASSPRDSGSEKLFF. CDR3 nucleotide sequence: TGTGCCAGCAGTCCCCGGGACAGTGGGAGTGAAAAACTGTTTTTT.

This chain joins TRBV9 and TRBJ2-5, with D hard to call. CDR1 is SGDLS and CDR2 is YYNGEE in the germline V gene. V lost 4 bases and J lost 5, with 9 bases in between. CDR3 length: 12 residues. CDR3 sequence (DNA): TGTGCCAGCAGCCCCCATGGCGAGACCCAGTACTTC. Translated: CASSPHGETQYF.